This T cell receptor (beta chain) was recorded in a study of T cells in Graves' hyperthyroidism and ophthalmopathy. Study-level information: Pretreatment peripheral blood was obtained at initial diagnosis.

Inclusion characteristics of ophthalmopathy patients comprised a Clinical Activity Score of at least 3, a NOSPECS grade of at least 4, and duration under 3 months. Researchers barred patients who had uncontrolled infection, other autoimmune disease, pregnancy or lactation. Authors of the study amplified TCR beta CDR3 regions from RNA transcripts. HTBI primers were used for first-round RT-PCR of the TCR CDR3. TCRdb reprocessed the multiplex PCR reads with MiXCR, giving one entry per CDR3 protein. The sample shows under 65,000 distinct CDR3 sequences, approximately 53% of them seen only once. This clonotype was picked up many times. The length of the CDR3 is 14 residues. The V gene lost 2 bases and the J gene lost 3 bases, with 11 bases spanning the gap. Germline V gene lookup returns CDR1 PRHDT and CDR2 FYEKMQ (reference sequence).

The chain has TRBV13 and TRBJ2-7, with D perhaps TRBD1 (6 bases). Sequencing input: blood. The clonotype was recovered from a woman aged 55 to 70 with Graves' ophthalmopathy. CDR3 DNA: TGTGCCAGCAGCTTAAGACAGGCCATCTACGAGCAGTACTTC. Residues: CASSLRQAIYEQYF. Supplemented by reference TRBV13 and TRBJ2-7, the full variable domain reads AAGVIQSPRHLIKEKRETATLKCYPIPRHDTVYWYQQGPGQDPQFLISFYEKMQSDKGSIPDRFSAQQFSDYHSELNMSSLELGDSALYFCASSLRQAIYEQYFGPGTRLTVT.